The sequence of this T cell receptor beta chain was determined in a study of early stage breast cancer tumors. Findings and limits, study-wide: Most shared enriched TCRB sequences were commonly generated ones.

The method was immunoSEQ multiplex PCR; TCRdb's version includes in-frame clones alone and lacks a portion of them. The sample holds about 70,000 clones, less than 90% seen once. On this clone: No antigen is known for it.

Per germline, CDR1 LNHDA and CDR2 SQIVND (reference sequence). Trimming shortened V by 2 bases and J by 5 bases, and 13 bases separated the two germline ends. This CDR3 region has 15 residues. Sample: blood. The chain is built from TRBV19 and TRBJ1-5, with D uncertain. The sequence came from a person aged 35 to 50 with breast cancer. In nucleotides, the CDR3 is TGTGCCAGTAGTATACGCATGTACGAGTATCAGCCCCAGCATTTT. Residues: CASSIRMYEYQPQHF.